The table lists the clone carrying this TCR beta chain with many counts. Indicated time point: longitudinal time-point 3. The sample belongs to a study of neurological immune-mediated disorders. The length of the CDR3 is 14 residues. V lost 7 bases and J 4 bases, leaving 13 bases between the germline ends. Germline values: CDR1 MNHEY, CDR2 SVGEGT. TCRdb recomputed calls from the 5' RACE reads with MiXCR, one row per CDR3 protein. The table has around 100,000 distinct CDR3 sequences, approximately 10% seen once. The sequenced sample consisted of PBMCs. The chain is built from TRBV6-2 or TRBV6-3 and TRBJ2-2, with TRBD2 as a possible D gene (5 bases). This sequence originates from a female donor with HTLV-1-associated myelopathy (HAM/TSP). The CDR3 DNA follows: TGTGCCAGCACCTTCAGGAGGAGCACCGGGGAGCTGTTTTTT. Translating it yields CASTFRRSTGELFF.